This entry concerns a single T cell receptor beta chain. This CDR3 spans 15 amino acids. Germline V lookup: CDR1 SEHNR, CDR2 FQNEAQ (reference sequence). Deletions cut 6 bases from V and 1 base from J, with 12 bases between. Assay: immunoSEQ multiplex PCR; the TCRdb copy retains only in-frame clones and omits some. The sample has 150,000 to 200,000 clones; about 87% are singletons. The data originate from a study of T cell responses to AZD1222 COVID-19 vaccine. The receptor's source is an adult in good health. The chain couples TRBV7-9 to TRBJ2-2; tentative D call: TRBD2 (7 bases). The sample consisted of peripheral blood, taken on day 0 of AZD1222 vaccination. The CDR3: CASSPGGLNTGELFF. CDR3 DNA: TGTGCCAGCAGTCCGGGGGGCCTGAACACCGGGGAGCTGTTTTTT. The variable domain in full, with the rest retrieved from reference TRBV7-9 and TRBJ2-2, is DTGVSQNPRHKITKRGQNVTFRCDPISEHNRLYWYRQTLGQGPEFLTYFQNEAQLEKSRLLSDRFSAERPKGSFSTLEIQRTEQGDSAMYLCASSPGGLNTGELFFGEGSRLTVL.